The sequence of this TCR beta chain was determined in a study of PD-1 blockade in classical Hodgkin lymphoma. The wider study: Administration of nivolumab to patients was at 3 mg/kg intravenously every 2 weeks. Study conclusions and caveats: Although disease activity or prior therapy may be involved, causes of the repertoire differences remain undefined. Nivolumab initiation under 1 year post-ASCT meant exclusion. As was reported, newly diagnosed patients showed lower baseline TCR diversity than healthy donors did.

V dropped 3 bases and J dropped 5 bases, with 8 bases sitting between them. The CDR3 is 13 residues long. CDR1 and CDR2 from the germline V gene are SGHTA and FQGNSA. Only one count was recorded for this clone. The antigen remains undetermined. Libraries were prepared by immunoSEQ multiplex PCR; TCRdb keeps only in-frame clonotypes and omits some of them. This table holds some 15,000 clones, about four fifths found once. Following autologous stem cell transplantation, relapse occurred in every patient, and exposure to brentuximab vedotin varied. This sample comprised peripheral blood mononuclear cells (PBMCs), obtained at baseline. The chain couples TRBV7-2 to TRBJ2-1, with D maybe TRBD2 (6 bases). This clonotype was sampled from a human donor with classical Hodgkin lymphoma. The CDR3 loop reads CASSFSGDNEQFF. In nucleotides, the CDR3 is TGTGCCAGCAGCTTTTCGGGGGACAATGAGCAGTTCTTC.